This note documents a single T cell receptor (beta chain) sequence. The V gene's germline CDR1 is SGHNT and CDR2 YYREEE (reference sequence). There are 15 residues in the CDR3. The trim removed 2 bases at V and 6 bases at J, leaving 8 bases unmatched. Data came from immunoSEQ multiplex PCR; TCRdb stores just in-frame clones and leaves some out. This sample has approximately 250,000 clones; just over 65% occur once, and the top ten carry around 10%. This sample was included in a study of shared clonotypes between healthy human individuals. The origin of this receptor is a man aged 25-45 years in good health. The chain joins TRBV5-4 to TRBJ1-2, with 9 positions matching TRBD1. The sequencing sample was made of memory CD4+ T cells sorted from blood. Documented subset: CD45RA-negative fraction. Written as DNA, the CDR3 is TGTGCCAGCAGCTTCAGGGACAGGGTGGCTAATGGCTACACCTTC. Encoded protein: CASSFRDRVANGYTF.